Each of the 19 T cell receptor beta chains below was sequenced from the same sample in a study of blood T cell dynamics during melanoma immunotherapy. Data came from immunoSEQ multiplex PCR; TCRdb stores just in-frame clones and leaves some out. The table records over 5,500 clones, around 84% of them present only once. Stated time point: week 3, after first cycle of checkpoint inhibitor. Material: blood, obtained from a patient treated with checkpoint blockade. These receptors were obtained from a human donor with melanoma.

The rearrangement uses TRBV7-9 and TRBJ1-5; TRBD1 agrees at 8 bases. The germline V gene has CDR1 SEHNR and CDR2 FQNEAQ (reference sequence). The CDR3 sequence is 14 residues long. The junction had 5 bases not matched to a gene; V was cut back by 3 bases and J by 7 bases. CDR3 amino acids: CASSFDRGGQPQHF. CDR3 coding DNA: TGTGCCAGCAGCTTCGACAGGGGTGGCCAGCCCCAGCATTTT.

The CDR3 nucleotides are TGTGCCAGCAGCTTAGGGGTCCGCGGAAACACCATATATTTT. Protein sequence: CASSLGVRGNTIYF. The J gene is TRBJ1-3, the V gene TRBV7-9; D gene uncertain. CDR3 length: 14 residues. Germline V CDR1 and CDR2: SEHNR, FQNEAQ (reference sequence). Trimming took 1 base from V and 4 from J, leaving 8 bases between them.

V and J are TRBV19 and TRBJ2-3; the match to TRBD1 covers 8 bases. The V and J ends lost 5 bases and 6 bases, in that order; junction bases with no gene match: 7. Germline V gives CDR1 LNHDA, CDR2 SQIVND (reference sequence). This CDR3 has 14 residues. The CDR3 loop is CASSGRTGWDTQYF. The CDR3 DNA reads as TGTGCCAGTAGTGGGAGGACAGGGTGGGATACGCAGTATTTT.

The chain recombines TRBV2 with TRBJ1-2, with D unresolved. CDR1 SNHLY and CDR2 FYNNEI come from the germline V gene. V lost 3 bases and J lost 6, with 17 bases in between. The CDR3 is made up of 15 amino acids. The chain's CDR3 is CASSERGLDLDGYTF. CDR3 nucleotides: TGTGCCAGCAGTGAGCGGGGTCTCGACCTTGATGGCTACACCTTC.

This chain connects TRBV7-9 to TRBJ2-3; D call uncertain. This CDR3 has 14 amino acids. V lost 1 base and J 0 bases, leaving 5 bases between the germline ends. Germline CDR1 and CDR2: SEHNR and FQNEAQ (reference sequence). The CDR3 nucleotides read TGTGCCAGCAGCTTAGGGTTAAGCACAGATACGCAGTATTTT. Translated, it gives CASSLGLSTDTQYF.

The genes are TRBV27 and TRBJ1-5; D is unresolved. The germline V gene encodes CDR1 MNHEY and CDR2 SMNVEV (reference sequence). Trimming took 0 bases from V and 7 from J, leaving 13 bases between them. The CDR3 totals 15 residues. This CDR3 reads CASSLSRAEMQPQHF. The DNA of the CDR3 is TGTGCCAGCAGTTTATCGAGGGCGGAGATGCAGCCCCAGCATTTT.

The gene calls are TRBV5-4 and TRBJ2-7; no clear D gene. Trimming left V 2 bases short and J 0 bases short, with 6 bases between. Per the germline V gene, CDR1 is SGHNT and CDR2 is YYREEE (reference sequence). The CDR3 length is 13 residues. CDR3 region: CASSFGSSYEQYF. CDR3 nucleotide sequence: TGTGCCAGCAGCTTCGGCAGCTCCTACGAGCAGTACTTC.

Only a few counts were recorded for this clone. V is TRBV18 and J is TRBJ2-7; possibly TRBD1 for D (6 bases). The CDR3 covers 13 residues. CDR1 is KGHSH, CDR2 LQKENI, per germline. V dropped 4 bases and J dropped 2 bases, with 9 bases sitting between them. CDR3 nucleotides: TGTGCCAGCTCACTAACAGGGACCTACGAGCAGTACTTC. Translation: CASSLTGTYEQYF.

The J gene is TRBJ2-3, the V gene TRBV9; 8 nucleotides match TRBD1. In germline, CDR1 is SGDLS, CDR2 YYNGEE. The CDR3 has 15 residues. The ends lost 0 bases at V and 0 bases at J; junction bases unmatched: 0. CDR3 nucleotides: TGTGCCAGCAGCGTAGGGGACAGGAGCACAGATACGCAGTATTTT. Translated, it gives CASSVGDRSTDTQYF.

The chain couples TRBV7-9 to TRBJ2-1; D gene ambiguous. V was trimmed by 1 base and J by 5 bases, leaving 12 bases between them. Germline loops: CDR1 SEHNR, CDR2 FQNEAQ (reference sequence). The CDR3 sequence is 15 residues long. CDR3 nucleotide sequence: TGTGCCAGCAGCTTAGTAGGCCAGAGAGACAATGAGCAGTTCTTC. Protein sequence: CASSLVGQRDNEQFF. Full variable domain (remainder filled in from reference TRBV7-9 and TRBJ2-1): DTGVSQNPRHKITKRGQNVTFRCDPISEHNRLYWYRQTLGQGPEFLTYFQNEAQLEKSRLLSDRFSAERPKGSFSTLEIQRTEQGDSAMYLCASSLVGQRDNEQFFGPGTRLTVL.

The CDR3 nucleotides read TGTGCCAGCAGCGTTTTTCCGGGACACTATAATTCACCCCTCCACTTT. Its translation is CASSVFPGHYNSPLHF. The chain is built from TRBV11-3 and TRBJ1-6; the D gene is possibly TRBD1 (6 bases). There are 16 residues in the CDR3. Deletions cut 5 bases from V and 3 bases from J, with 14 bases between. The germline V gene encodes CDR1 SGHNT and CDR2 YENEEA.

The CDR3 DNA is TGTGCCAGCAGTTACCAACTCACCCAGTACTTC. Protein sequence: CASSYQLTQYF. The gene calls are TRBV6-5 and TRBJ2-5; D not certain. Germline CDR1 reads MNHEY; CDR2 reads SVGAGI. This CDR3 is 11 amino acids long. Trimming left V 2 bases short and J 8 bases short, with 6 bases between.

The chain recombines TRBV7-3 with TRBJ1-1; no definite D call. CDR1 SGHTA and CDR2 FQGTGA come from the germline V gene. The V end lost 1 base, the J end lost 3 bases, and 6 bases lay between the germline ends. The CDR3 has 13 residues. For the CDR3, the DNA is TGTGCCAGCAGCTTAATGCAGTACACTGAAGCTTTCTTT. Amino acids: CASSLMQYTEAFF. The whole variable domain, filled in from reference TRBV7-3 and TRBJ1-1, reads GAGVSQTPSNKVTEKGKYVELRCDPISGHTALYWYRQSLGQGPEFLIYFQGTGAADDSGLPNDRFFAVRPEGSVSTLKIQRTERGDSAVYLCASSLMQYTEAFFGQGTRLTVV.

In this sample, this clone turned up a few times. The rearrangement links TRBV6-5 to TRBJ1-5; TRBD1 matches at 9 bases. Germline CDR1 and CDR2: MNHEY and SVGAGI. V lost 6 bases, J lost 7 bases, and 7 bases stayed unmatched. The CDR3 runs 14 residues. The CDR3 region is CASSRQGDLQPQHF. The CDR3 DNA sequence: TGTGCCAGCAGCCGACAGGGGGACTTGCAGCCCCAGCATTTT.

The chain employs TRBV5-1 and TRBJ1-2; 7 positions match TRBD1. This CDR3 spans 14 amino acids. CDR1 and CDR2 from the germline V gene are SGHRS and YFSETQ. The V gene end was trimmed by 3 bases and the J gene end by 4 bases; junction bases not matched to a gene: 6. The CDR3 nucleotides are TGCGCCAGCAGCTGGGAGGCAGGGGGCTATGGCTACACCTTC. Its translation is CASSWEAGGYGYTF. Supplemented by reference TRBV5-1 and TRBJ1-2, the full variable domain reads KAGVTQTPRYLIKTRGQQVTLSCSPISGHRSVSWYQQTPGQGLQFLFEYFSETQRNKGNFPGRFSGRQFSNSRSEMNVSTLELGDSALYLCASSWEAGGYGYTFGSGTRLTVV.

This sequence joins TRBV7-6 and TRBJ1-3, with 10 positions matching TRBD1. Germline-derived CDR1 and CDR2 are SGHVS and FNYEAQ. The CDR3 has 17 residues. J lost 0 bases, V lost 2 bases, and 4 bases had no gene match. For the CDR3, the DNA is TGTGCCAGCAGCTTAACGGACAGGGGGTACTCTGGAAACACCATATATTTT. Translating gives CASSLTDRGYSGNTIYF.

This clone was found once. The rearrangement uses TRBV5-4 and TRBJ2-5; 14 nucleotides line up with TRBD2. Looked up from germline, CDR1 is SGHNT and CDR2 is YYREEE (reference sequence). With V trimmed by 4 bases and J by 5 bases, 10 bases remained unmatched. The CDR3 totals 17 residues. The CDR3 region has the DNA TGTGCCAGCAGCCAGGTTGGACTAGCGGGGGGTCTGGAGACCCAGTACTTC. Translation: CASSQVGLAGGLETQYF. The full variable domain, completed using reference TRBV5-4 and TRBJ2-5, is ETGVTQSPTHLIKTRGQQVTLRCSSQSGHNTVSWYQQALGQGPQFIFQYYREEENGRGNFPPRFSGLQFPNYSSELNVNALELDDSALYLCASSQVGLAGGLETQYFGPGTRLLVL.

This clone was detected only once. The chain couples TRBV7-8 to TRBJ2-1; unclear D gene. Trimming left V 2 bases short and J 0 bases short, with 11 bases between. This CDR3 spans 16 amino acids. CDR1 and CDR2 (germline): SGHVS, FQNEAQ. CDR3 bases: TGTGCCAGCAGCTTAAGGACCAGAGGCTCCTACAATGAGCAGTTCTTC. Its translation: CASSLRTRGSYNEQFF.

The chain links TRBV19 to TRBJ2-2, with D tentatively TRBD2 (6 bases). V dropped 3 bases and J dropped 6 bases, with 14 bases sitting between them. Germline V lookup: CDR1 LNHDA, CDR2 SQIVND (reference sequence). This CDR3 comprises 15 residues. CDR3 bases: TGTGCCAGTAGTATGTCTGGGACTTTGGCCGGGGAGCTGTTTTTT. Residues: CASSMSGTLAGELFF.